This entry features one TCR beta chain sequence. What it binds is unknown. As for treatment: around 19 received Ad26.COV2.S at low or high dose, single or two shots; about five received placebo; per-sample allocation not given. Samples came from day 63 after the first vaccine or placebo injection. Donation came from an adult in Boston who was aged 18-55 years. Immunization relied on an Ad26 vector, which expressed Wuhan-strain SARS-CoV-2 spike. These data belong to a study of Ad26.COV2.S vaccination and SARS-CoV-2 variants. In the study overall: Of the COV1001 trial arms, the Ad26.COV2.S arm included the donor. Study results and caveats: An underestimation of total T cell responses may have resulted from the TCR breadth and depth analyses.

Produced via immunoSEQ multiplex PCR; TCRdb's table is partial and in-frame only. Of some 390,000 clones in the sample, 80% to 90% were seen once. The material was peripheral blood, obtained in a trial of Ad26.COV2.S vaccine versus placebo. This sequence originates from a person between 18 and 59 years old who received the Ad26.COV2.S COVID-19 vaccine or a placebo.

The DNA of the CDR3 is TGCGCCAGCAGCTTGGGGGCGGGGGACACTGAAGCTTTCTTT. It specifies CASSLGAGDTEAFF. The chain couples TRBV5-1 to TRBJ1-1; TRBD1 might be the D (5 bases). The CDR3 totals 14 residues. V lost 0 bases and J 3 bases, leaving 9 bases between the germline ends. Germline V gene sequence: CDR1 SGHRS, CDR2 YFSETQ.